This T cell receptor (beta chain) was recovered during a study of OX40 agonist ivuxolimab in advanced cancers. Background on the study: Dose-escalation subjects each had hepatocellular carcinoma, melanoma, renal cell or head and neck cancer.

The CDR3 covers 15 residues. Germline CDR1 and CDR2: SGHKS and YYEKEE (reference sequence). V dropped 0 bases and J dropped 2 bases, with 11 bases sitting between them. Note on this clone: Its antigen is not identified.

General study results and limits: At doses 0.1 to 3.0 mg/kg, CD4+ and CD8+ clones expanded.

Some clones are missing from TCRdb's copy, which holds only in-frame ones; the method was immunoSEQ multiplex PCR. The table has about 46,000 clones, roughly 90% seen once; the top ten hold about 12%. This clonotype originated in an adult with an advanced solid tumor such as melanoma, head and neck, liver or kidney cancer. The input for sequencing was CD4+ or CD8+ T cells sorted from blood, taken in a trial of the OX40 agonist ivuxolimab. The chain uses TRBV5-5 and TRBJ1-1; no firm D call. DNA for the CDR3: TGTGCCAGCAGCTTGGTTGCCGGGATTAACACTGAAGCTTTCTTT. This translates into CASSLVAGINTEAFF.